Reported below is one T cell receptor beta chain. This clone's antigen is unknown. Per-base qualities were not stored, and no clone one base away is much larger. This sample's time point label indicates: baseline before first vaccination. Vaccinee samples came from UK trials COV001 and COV002, including a single-blind randomized controlled phase 2/3 trial of AZD1222 (ChAdOx1 nCoV-19) in healthy adults. Trial participant PBMC samples were collected at day 0 and day 28 after the second dose for TCRbeta chain sequencing. This record comes from a study of T cell responses to AZD1222 COVID-19 vaccine (dated by TCRdb to about 2021). At the level of the whole study: AZD1222 recipients whose second dose came at about 4 weeks and those whose second dose came at about 12 weeks were combined into one group, since spike-specific TCR depth and breadth did not differ between the two schedules. Trial participants were enrolled by age into 18-55, 56-69 and 70-plus year subgroups, with about 150, 28 and 57 TCR-sequenced participants respectively. A total of over 230 trial participants underwent TCR sequencing, of whom nearly 210 had received two doses of AZD1222 and about 26 had received two doses of the MenACWY control vaccine.

The CDR3 regions of human TCRbeta chains were analyzed by immunosequencing. The published analysis was carried out like this. Repertoire TCRs were matched against a reference library of SARS-CoV-2-specific TCRs generated with the MIRA antigen-specificity platform. Breadth was defined as the fraction of unique TCRs that were SARS-CoV-2-associated. Depth was defined as the fraction of total T cells that were SARS-CoV-2-associated. Each spike-specific TCR was assigned to its reactive spike region and to a CD4 or CD8 class using the MIRA data. Log10-transformed breadth and depth values were compared by one-way ANOVA with Sidak's multiple comparisons tests. This is the immuneACCESS table as TCRdb keeps it, with only in-frame sequences that have V and J called. A part of the clones is gone; compared with another copy, unresolved V genes explain less than half, and the rest is unexplained. The V and J calls and clone size come from that table; D and trimming were worked out from the DNA. Within this sample are 170,000 or so clones, with 75% to 95% of them counted one time only. Approximately 1.5% of the sample goes to the ten largest clones.

Looking up the germline V gene yields CDR1 SGHTA and CDR2 FQGTGA. V is clipped by 3 bases and J by 8 bases, and the sequence between their germline boundaries is 11 bases long. From the cysteine through the phenylalanine, the CDR3 covers 14 amino acids. Left in the record is the CDR3 DNA by itself, 42 bases read in frame from the first base. The investigation overall reported the following: Participants were mostly white British and included more females than males, and it was suggested by the authors that clonal diversity may have been underestimated. The whole spike protein was spanned by vaccine-associated CD4 TCRs, and dominant responses were seen in regions 160-218 and 743-854. After two AZD1222 doses, both the breadth and the depth of spike-specific TCRs were significantly higher than at day 0 and than in MenACWY recipients. Nearly half of unique spike-specific TCRs reportedly recognized epitopes outside regions mutated in the B.1.351 and B.1.1.7 variants. No day 14 peak-response samples were available, so repertoires were characterized only after the peak T cell response. In the small 56-69-year group, the increase in depth fell short of significance, most likely because of low power. Conclusions about previously exposed vaccinees are limited because only six or seven AZD1222 recipients were SARS-CoV-2 seropositive at baseline.

The source is an adult in good health. This specimen was peripheral blood, taken on day 0 of AZD1222 vaccination. The V gene is TRBV7-3 and the J gene is TRBJ1-6; the D region possibly corresponds to TRBD1 (5 bases align). The DNA sequence is TGTGCCAGCAGCTTGCCGGGACCCTATTCACCCCTCCACTTT. This gives the protein CASSLPGPYSPLHF.